A selection of T cell receptor beta chains follows, all from one sample in a study of cytomegalovirus exposure and HLA in healthy donors. Assay: immunoSEQ multiplex PCR; the TCRdb copy retains only in-frame clones and omits some. The data contain 130,000 to 150,000 clones, around 90% of them singletons. Material: PBMCs. The receptors stem from a young man in good health and CMV-seropositive. The CDR3 runs from the conserved cysteine through the conserved F or W. A D gene is named only where the DNA matches it firmly. The size entry is marked missing in some rows and otherwise reads once, few, many or a size class.

clone_size | d_call | j_call | v_call | cdr3_nt | cdr3_aa
NA | NA | TRBJ1-1 | TRBV9 | TGTGCCAGCAGCACCAGTGGACAGACCTCCTTTGAAGCTTTCTTT | CASSTSGQTSFEAFF
NA | TRBD2 | TRBJ2-3 | TRBV5-1 | TGCGCCAGCAGGTTGGGAGGGAGCACAGATACGCAGTATTTT | CASRLGGSTDTQYF
NA | TRBD1 | TRBJ2-1 | TRBV29-1 | TGCAGCGTTCGGACAGGGGATTTTGATGAGCAGTTCTTC | CSVRTGDFDEQFF
once | NA | TRBJ1-2 | TRBV6-5 | TGTGCCAGCGGTAGGGGACATACCTATGGCTACACCTTC | CASGRGHTYGYTF
NA | TRBD2 | TRBJ2-3 | TRBV7-2 | TGTGCCAGCAGCAAAGGGACTAGCGGGTTACCAAGCACAGATACGCAGTATTTT | CASSKGTSGLPSTDTQYF
NA | NA | TRBJ1-2 | TRBV5-4 | TGTGCCAGCAGCTTGGAGTTTCAGGGCTATGGCTACACCTTC | CASSLEFQGYGYTF
few | TRBD2 | TRBJ2-3 | TRBV7-2 | TGTGCCAGCAGCTCCCTAGCGGGCTACACAGATACGCAGTATTTT | CASSSLAGYTDTQYF
NA | TRBD1 | TRBJ2-1 | TRBV19 | TGTGCCAGTAGTGTTACAGGGGTTGGGTACAATGAGCAGTTCTTC | CASSVTGVGYNEQFF
NA | TRBD2 | TRBJ2-5 | TRBV28 | TGTGCCAGCACCCCCTCCGGGGGGGCCAAAGAGACCCAGTACTTC | CASTPSGGAKETQYF
many | NA | TRBJ2-7 | TRBV10-3 | TGTGCCATCAGTGAGCCGAAGGCAGCCTACAGGCAGTACTTC | CAISEPKAAYRQYF
few | NA | TRBJ1-4 | TRBV6-6 | TGTGCCTTCCGCACAGGGTGGCAACTGTTTTTT | CAFRTGWQLFF
few | NA | TRBJ1-3 | TRBV6-5 | TGTGCCAGCACCAAGGCGGGAGGCTCTGGAAACACCATATATTTT | CASTKAGGSGNTIYF
few | TRBD1 | TRBJ2-1 | TRBV6-4 | TGTGCCAGCAGTGACCGGGACAGCGGAAGGCAGTTCTTC | CASSDRDSGRQFF
NA | TRBD1 | TRBJ1-1 | TRBV6-1 | TGTGCCACCTCACAGGGGGCCAGGAACACTGAAGCTTTCTTT | CATSQGARNTEAFF
NA | TRBD2 | TRBJ2-1 | TRBV6-1 | TGTGCCAGCAGTGAATTACTCGGACTAGCTAGCAATGAGCAGTTCTTC | CASSELLGLASNEQFF
NA | NA | TRBJ1-2 | TRBV18 | TGTGCCAGCTCACCACTTTCGGCAGACCTGCGGGGCTACACCTTC | CASSPLSADLRGYTF
NA | TRBD2 | TRBJ2-7 | TRBV29-1 | TGCAGCGTTGATTCAATCCGGGTCGACTCTAGCGGGAGGGCCACATACGAGCAGTACTTC | CSVDSIRVDSSGRATYEQYF
NA | TRBD1 | TRBJ2-2 | TRBV5-1 | TGCGCCAGCAGCAAAGAGGGGGCGCATGGGAACACCGGGGAGCTGTTTTTT | CASSKEGAHGNTGELFF
NA | NA | TRBJ1-1 | TRBV5-1 | TGCGCCAGCAGCCGGGACACAAACACTGAAGCTTTCTTT | CASSRDTNTEAFF
NA | NA | TRBJ1-6 | TRBV30 | TGTGCCTGGAGTGCGACGGGGGGTTCATCACCCCTCCACTTT | CAWSATGGSSPLHF
NA | NA | TRBJ1-1 | TRBV4-1 | TGCGCCAGCAACGGGCAAAGGGGGATGAACACTGAAGCTTTCTTT | CASNGQRGMNTEAFF
NA | NA | TRBJ1-5 | TRBV6-1 | TGTGCCAGCAGTGAGTATAGCAATCAGCCCCAGCATTTT | CASSEYSNQPQHF
NA | TRBD1 | TRBJ2-7 | TRBV5-1 | TGCGCCAGCAGCGAAGGGACAGATAGTTACGAGCAGTACTTC | CASSEGTDSYEQYF
NA | NA | TRBJ1-5 | TRBV6-6 | TGTGCCAGCAGTTACTCGAATGAGAATCAGCCCCAGCATTTT | CASSYSNENQPQHF
NA | NA | TRBJ2-7 | TRBV5-1 | TGCGCCAGCAGCTTGGAGCGTCACCTTTCCTACGAGCAGTACTTC | CASSLERHLSYEQYF
NA | NA | TRBJ2-3 | TRBV10-3 | TGTGCCATCAGTGAGGGTGGCCGCACAGATACGCAGTATTTT | CAISEGGRTDTQYF
few | NA | TRBJ1-1 | TRBV7-7 | TGTGCTAGCAGCTCCGGTATCGCTATGAACACTGAAGCTTTCTTT | CASSSGIAMNTEAFF
once | NA | TRBJ2-2 | TRBV2 | TGTGCCAGCAGTGAAGTCTACGGGGAGCTGTTTTTT | CASSEVYGELFF
NA | TRBD1 | TRBJ1-1 | TRBV9 | TGTGCCAGCAGCGTAGGGGGGACAGCGATGAACACTGAAGCTTTCTTT | CASSVGGTAMNTEAFF
NA | NA | TRBJ2-1 | TRBV4-1 | TGCGCCAGCAGCCAAGGGACAGCTAATGAGCAGTTCTTC | CASSQGTANEQFF
NA | NA | TRBJ2-1 | TRBV9 | TGTGCCAGCAGCGCACAGGGTTGGGGTGAGCAGTTCTTC | CASSAQGWGEQFF
NA | NA | TRBJ2-7 | TRBV9 | TGTGCCAGCAGCGTCGGTAGTCCGGGGGAGCAGTACTTC | CASSVGSPGEQYF
NA | NA | TRBJ2-2 | TRBV7-9 | TGTGCCAGCAGCCCGCTTGGAAGGCAGGGCACCGGGGAGCTGTTTTTT | CASSPLGRQGTGELFF
few | NA | TRBJ1-1 | TRBV9 | TGTGCCAGCAGCGTAGGAACACTGAACACTGAAGCTTTCTTT | CASSVGTLNTEAFF
NA | TRBD2 | TRBJ2-2 | TRBV5-4 | TGTGCCAGCAGCCCAGCCAGCGGGAGTTTAGGCGGGGAGCTGTTTTTT | CASSPASGSLGGELFF
NA | NA | TRBJ2-6 | TRBV6-5 | TGTGCCAGCAGCCAAGCCGGGGCCAACGTCCTGACTTTC | CASSQAGANVLTF
NA | NA | TRBJ2-1 | TRBV25-1 | TGTGCCAGCCACCATGCGATGGAGCGAACCTCCTACAATGAGCAGTTCTTC | CASHHAMERTSYNEQFF
once | NA | TRBJ1-2 | TRBV13 | TGTGCCAGCAGCTTATTGGGACCGGGGGGTGGCTACACCTTC | CASSLLGPGGGYTF
NA | NA | TRBJ2-1 | TRBV27 | TGTGCCAGCAGTTTAGATCAGGGGCAGCGTGAGCAGTTCTTC | CASSLDQGQREQFF
NA | NA | TRBJ1-3 | TRBV9 | TGTGCCAGCAGGTCGGACACGAGCTCTGGAAACACCATATATTTT | CASRSDTSSGNTIYF
once | NA | TRBJ1-1 | TRBV4-1 | TGCGCCAGCAGCCGAGACAGGCTTATCCCGGCTTTCTTT | CASSRDRLIPAFF
NA | NA | TRBJ1-4 | TRBV4-1 | TGCGCCAGCAGCCAAGAGCGAGGATCGGCTAATGAAAAACTGTTTTTT | CASSQERGSANEKLFF